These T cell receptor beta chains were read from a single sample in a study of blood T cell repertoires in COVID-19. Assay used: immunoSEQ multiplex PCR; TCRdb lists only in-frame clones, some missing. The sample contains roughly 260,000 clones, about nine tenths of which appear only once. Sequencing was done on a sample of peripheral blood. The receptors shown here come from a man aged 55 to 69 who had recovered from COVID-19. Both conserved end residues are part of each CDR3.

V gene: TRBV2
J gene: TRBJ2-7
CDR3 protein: CASSEAGTFYEQYF

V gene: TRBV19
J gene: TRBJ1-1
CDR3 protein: CASNSGFQNTEAFF

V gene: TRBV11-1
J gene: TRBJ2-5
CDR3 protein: CASSFRQGQQETQYF

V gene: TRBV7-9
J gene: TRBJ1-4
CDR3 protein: CASSSGQGNEKLFF

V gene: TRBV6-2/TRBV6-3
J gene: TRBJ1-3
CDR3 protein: CASSRTPTGFRYIGNTIYF

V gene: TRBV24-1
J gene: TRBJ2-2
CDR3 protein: CATSDSKDRALTRAGELFF

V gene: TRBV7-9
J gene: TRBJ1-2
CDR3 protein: CASSLGQGGYGYTF

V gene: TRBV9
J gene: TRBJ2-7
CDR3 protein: CASSVGEGSYEQYF

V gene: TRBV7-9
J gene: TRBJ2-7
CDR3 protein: CASSLFDRGSYEQYF

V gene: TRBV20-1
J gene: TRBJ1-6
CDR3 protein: CSARTGLPLHF

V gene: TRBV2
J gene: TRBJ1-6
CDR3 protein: CASASDYNSPLHF

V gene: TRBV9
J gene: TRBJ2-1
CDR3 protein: CASSARSPPREQFF

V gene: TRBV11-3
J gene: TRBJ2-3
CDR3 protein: CASSLGGGTDTQYF

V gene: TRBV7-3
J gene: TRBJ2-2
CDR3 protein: CASSGPGHRVGSVTGELFF

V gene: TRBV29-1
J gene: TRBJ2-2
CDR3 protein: CSVNRGRTGELFF

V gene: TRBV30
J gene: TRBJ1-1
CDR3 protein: CAWRGGDRDVTEAFF

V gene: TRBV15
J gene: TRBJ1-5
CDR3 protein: CATSRRRVGTVNQPQHF

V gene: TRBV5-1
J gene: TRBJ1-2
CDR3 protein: CASSLDSNYGYTF

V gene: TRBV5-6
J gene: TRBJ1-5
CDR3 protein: CASSLATNNQPQHF

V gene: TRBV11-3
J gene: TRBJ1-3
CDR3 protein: CASSYSSGNTIYF

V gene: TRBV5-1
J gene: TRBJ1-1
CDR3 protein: CASSSTQASEAFF

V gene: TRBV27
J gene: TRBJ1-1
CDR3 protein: CASTRGTGGFSLIGNTEAFF

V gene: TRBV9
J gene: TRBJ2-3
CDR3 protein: CASSVGQLPWDTQYF

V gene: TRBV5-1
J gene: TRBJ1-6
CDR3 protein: CASSKSQGASYNSPLHF

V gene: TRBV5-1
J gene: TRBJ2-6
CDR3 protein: CASSEDGRRSGANVLTF

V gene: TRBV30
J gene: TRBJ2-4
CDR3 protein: CAWGGLAGARNIQYF

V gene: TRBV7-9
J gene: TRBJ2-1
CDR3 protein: CASSSPPPSGARNEQFF

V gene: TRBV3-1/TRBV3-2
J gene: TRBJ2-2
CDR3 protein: CASRLSSGGTGELFF

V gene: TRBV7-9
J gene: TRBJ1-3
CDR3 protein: CASSLDGHISGNTIYF

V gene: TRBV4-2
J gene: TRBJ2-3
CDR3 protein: CASSLKRGSGASTDTQYF

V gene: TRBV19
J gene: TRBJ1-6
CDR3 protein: CASSTYRDSPLHF

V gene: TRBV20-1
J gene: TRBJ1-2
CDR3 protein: CSGLTGNGYTF

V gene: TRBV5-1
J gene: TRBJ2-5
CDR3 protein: CASSMLLAGVQETQYF

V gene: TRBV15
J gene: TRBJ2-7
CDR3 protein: CATSRAMGGGDEQYF

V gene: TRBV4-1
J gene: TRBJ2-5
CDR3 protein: CASSQDARPETQYF

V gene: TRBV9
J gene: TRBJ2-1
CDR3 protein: CASSPTGAGEQFF

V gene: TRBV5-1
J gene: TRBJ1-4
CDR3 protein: CASSSPTGEKLFF

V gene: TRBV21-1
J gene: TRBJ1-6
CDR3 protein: CASSKTGNGSPLHF

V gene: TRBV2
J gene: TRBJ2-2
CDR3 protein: CASSDPGQDDTGELFF

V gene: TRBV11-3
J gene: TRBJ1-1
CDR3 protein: CASSRGGGNTEAFF

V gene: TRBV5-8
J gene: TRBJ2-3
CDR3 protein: CASRLAGVTTDTQYF

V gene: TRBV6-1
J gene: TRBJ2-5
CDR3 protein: CASSRERGGGGTQYF

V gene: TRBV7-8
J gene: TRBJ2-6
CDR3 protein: CASSYRTGGQSAGANVLTF

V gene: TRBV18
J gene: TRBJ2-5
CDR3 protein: CASSRQDLGETQYF

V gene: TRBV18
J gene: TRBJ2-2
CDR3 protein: CASSPPGLAYTGELFF

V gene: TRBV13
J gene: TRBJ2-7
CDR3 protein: CASSKYRQGTRAIYEQYF

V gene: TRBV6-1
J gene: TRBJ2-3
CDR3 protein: CASREASGGASNTQYF

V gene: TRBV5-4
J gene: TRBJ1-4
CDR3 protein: CASSLGQLNEKLFF

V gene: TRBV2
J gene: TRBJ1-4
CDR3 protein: CASRETGATNEKLFF

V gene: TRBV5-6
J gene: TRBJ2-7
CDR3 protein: CASSRPWASGSYEQYF

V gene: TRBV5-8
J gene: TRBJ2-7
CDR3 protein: CASSVGLAGASYEQYF

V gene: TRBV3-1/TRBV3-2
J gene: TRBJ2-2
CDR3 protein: CASSHKLGQIANTGELFF

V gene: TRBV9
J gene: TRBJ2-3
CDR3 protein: CASSGGGPDTQYF

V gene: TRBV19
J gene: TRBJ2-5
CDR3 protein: CASSRGGNQETQYF

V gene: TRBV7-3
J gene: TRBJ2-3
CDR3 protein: CASSDRDRGLGDTQYF